A single sample gave rise to the 13 T cell receptor beta chains below, sequenced in a study of T cell responses to AZD1222 COVID-19 vaccine. Produced via immunoSEQ multiplex PCR; TCRdb's table is partial and in-frame only. Here the sample spans roughly 97,000 clones, around nine tenths being singletons. This sample comprised peripheral blood, obtained on day 0 of AZD1222 vaccination. These receptors came from an adult in good health.

The chain joins TRBV6-5 to TRBJ2-1, with D tentatively TRBD2 (7 bases). The CDR3 contains 14 residues. The germline gives CDR1 MNHEY, CDR2 SVGAGI. V shed 7 bases and J shed 4 bases, with 14 bases lying between them. The CDR3 reads CASKGGGAYNEQFF. The DNA of the CDR3 is TGTGCCAGCAAGGGAGGGGGGGCGTACAATGAGCAGTTCTTC.

The chain uses TRBV7-9 and TRBJ2-1; possibly TRBD1 or TRBD2 for D (5 bases each). V dropped 6 bases and J dropped 4 bases, with 16 bases sitting between them. This CDR3 has 15 residues. Looked up from germline, CDR1 is SEHNR and CDR2 is FQNEAQ (reference sequence). The CDR3 sequence: CASSLYGTGYNEQFF. The DNA for the CDR3 is TGTGCCAGCAGTTTGTACGGGACGGGGTACAATGAGCAGTTCTTC.

This clone was seen once. The chain links TRBV27 to TRBJ2-7; no definite D call. CDR1 MNHEY and CDR2 SMNVEV come from the germline V gene (reference sequence). The CDR3 length is 14 residues. V lost 5 bases and J lost 1, with 12 bases in between. The chain's CDR3 is CASSRAGNSYEQYF. CDR3 sequence (DNA): TGTGCCAGCAGTAGGGCAGGTAATTCCTACGAGCAGTACTTC.

The CDR3 loop reads CASSLQIIPGPQPHTIYF. CDR3 nucleotide sequence: TGTGCCAGCAGTCTACAAATTATTCCGGGCCCACAGCCCCACACCATATATTTT. V usage is TRBV28 and J usage is TRBJ1-3, with no clear D. V lost 5 bases to trimming and J lost 8 bases, with 28 bases between them. The CDR3 is made up of 18 amino acids. The germline CDR1 and CDR2 sequences are MDHEN and SYDVKM.

The chain combines TRBV2 with TRBJ1-4; D is perhaps TRBD1 (5 bases). V was shortened by 11 bases and J by 8 bases, with 15 bases between the two germline ends. Germline CDR1 SNHLY, CDR2 FYNNEI. This CDR3 contains 12 residues. Written as DNA, the CDR3 is TGTGCCGGGGGTCCCGCGCGCGAAAAACTGTTTTTT. Encoded protein: CAGGPAREKLFF.

The J gene is TRBJ2-7, the V gene TRBV11-2; D uncertain. Germline CDR1 SGHAT, CDR2 FQNNGV. Trimming took off 3 bases at V and 3 bases at J, with 0 bases between the two ends. The CDR3 is 10 amino acids. CDR3 in DNA: TGTGCCAGCAGCTTCTACGAGCAGTACTTC. This sequence encodes CASSFYEQYF.

The table lists this clone with a count of one. The chain employs TRBV10-3 and TRBJ2-7, with TRBD2 matching over 14 bases. J was trimmed by 3 bases and V by 6 bases; bases with no gene match: 4. The length of the CDR3 is 15 residues. CDR1 and CDR2 from the germline V gene are ENHRY and SYGVKD. The DNA of the CDR3 is TGTGCCATCAGGACGGGACTAGCGGGGGTCTACGAGCAGTACTTC. It encodes CAIRTGLAGVYEQYF.

The chain is built from TRBV28 and TRBJ2-3; no firm D call. CDR1 and CDR2 (germline): MDHEN, SYDVKM. The CDR3 runs to 12 residues. The V end was cut by 5 bases, the J end by 6 bases, with 9 bases between. CDR3 amino acids: CASSGTRDTQYF. In DNA form, the CDR3 reads TGTGCCAGCAGTGGTACCCGGGATACGCAGTATTTT. Full variable domain (outside the CDR3, taken from reference TRBV28 and TRBJ2-3): DVKVTQSSRYLVKRTGEKVFLECVQDMDHENMFWYRQDPGLGLRLIYFSYDVKMKEKGDIPEGYSVSREKKERFSLILESASTNQTSMYLCASSGTRDTQYFGPGTRLTVL.

This clone was detected only once. The chain employs TRBV20-1 and TRBJ1-1; D remains unclear. Germline V CDR1 and CDR2: DFQATT, SNEGSKA (reference sequence). V gave up 5 bases and J gave up 11 bases, with 15 bases separating them. The length of the CDR3 is 11 residues. Here the CDR3 DNA reads TGCAGTGCTCCAGACGGCCCGTGGGCTTTCTTT. Translation: CSAPDGPWAFF.

V is TRBV24-1 and J is TRBJ2-3, with D unclear. The germline V and J ends were trimmed by 7 bases and 5 bases, with 6 bases remaining between them. From germline, CDR1 is KGHDR and CDR2 SFDVKD. This CDR3 spans 11 amino acids. Written as DNA, the CDR3 is TGTGCCACCAGCCAGGAAGATACGCAGTATTTT. This codes for CATSQEDTQYF.

This chain uses TRBV7-2 with TRBJ1-3; no definite D call. The CDR3 has 14 amino acids. Germline V CDR1 and CDR2: SGHTA, FQGNSA. The V end was cut by 5 bases, the J end by 2 bases, with 10 bases between. The CDR3 loop reads CASSLVRPGNTIYF. The CDR3, as DNA: TGTGCCAGCAGCCTCGTGAGGCCTGGAAACACCATATATTTT.

This clone was recorded only once. The V call is TRBV24-1, the J call TRBJ2-7, with 9 bases identical to TRBD1. V trimming: 11 bases; J trimming: 5 bases; junction bases outside the gene matches: 6. Per germline, CDR1 KGHDR and CDR2 SFDVKD. The CDR3 extends over 12 amino acids. The CDR3 region is CASQGQGDEQYF. CDR3 nucleotide sequence: TGTGCCAGCCAGGGACAGGGTGACGAGCAGTACTTC.

The rearrangement links TRBV28 to TRBJ1-2; TRBD1 agrees at 12 bases. This CDR3 comprises 14 residues. Germline V lookup: CDR1 MDHEN, CDR2 SYDVKM. The trim removed 5 bases at V and 8 bases at J, leaving 6 bases unmatched. The CDR3 region is CASSPGDRGHGYTF. For the CDR3, the DNA is TGTGCCAGCAGTCCCGGGGACAGGGGGCACGGCTACACCTTC.